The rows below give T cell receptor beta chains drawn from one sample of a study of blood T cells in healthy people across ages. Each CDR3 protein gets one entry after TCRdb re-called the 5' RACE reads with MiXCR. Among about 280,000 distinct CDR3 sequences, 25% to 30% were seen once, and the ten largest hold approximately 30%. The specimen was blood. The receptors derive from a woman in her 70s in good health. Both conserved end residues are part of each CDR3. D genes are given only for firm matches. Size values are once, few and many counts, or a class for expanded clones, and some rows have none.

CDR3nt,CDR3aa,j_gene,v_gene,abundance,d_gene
TGTGCCAGCAGCTTGGTGGAGGGAAGCGCCGAGCAGTACTTC,CASSLVEGSAEQYF,TRBJ2-7,TRBV5-6,-,-
TGTGCCAGCTCACTTAACAGGGAGCAAGCTTTCTTT,CASSLNREQAFF,TRBJ1-1,TRBV18,few,-
TGTGCCAGCAGGGACAGGGGTCTTAGTCAGCCCCAGCATTTT,CASRDRGLSQPQHF,TRBJ1-5,TRBV27,few,TRBD1
TGCAGTGCCACTACCGGGACTAGCGGGTCCTACGAGCAGTACTTC,CSATTGTSGSYEQYF,TRBJ2-7,TRBV20-1,few,TRBD2
TGCAGTGCTAGAGCGGCCGTTCGGGTATCTGGGGCCAACGTCCTGACTTTC,CSARAAVRVSGANVLTF,TRBJ2-6,TRBV20-1,few,-
TGCGCCAGCAGCTTGTCGGCGGGGGAGGGCAATGAGCAGTTCTTC,CASSLSAGEGNEQFF,TRBJ2-1,TRBV5-1,-,TRBD2
TGTGCCAGCAGTCTAACCGGGACAGGGATCTATGGCTACACCTTC,CASSLTGTGIYGYTF,TRBJ1-2,TRBV27,-,TRBD1
TGTGCCAGCAGTACCTCTAGCGGGAGAGAGACCCAGTACTTC,CASSTSSGRETQYF,TRBJ2-5,TRBV6-6,-,TRBD2
TGTGCCAGCAGTACCAGGGAAGTTCAGTACTTC,CASSTREVQYF,TRBJ2-4,TRBV6-5,many,-
TGTGCCACCAGCAGAGATCTAGGGACAGAGCTCTACGAGCAGTACTTC,CATSRDLGTELYEQYF,TRBJ2-7,TRBV15,-,TRBD1
TGCAGCGTTGCCAGGGCTGAGACCCAGTACTTC,CSVARAETQYF,TRBJ2-5,TRBV29-1,many,-
TGCAGTGCTGAAGGACAGTTAGCCAAAAACATTCAGTACTTC,CSAEGQLAKNIQYF,TRBJ2-4,TRBV20-1,-,-
TGTGCCAGCAGCCTTGGACAGGAAAATTCACCCCTCCACTTT,CASSLGQENSPLHF,TRBJ1-6,TRBV7-9,few,TRBD1
TGTGCCAGCAGCTTCGGCGGGAGTCCCCAAGAGACCCAGTGCTTC,CASSFGGSPQETQCF,TRBJ2-5,TRBV11-2,few,TRBD2
TGTGCCAGCAGTTTAGGGAGACAACCGGTATACAATGAGCAGTTCTTC,CASSLGRQPVYNEQFF,TRBJ2-1,TRBV12-3/TRBV12-4,-,-
TGTGCCAGCAGCGTAGAAGGGCTACCCGGGTCCAATGAGCAGTTCTTC,CASSVEGLPGSNEQFF,TRBJ2-1,TRBV9,-,-
TGTGCCAGCTACCGGACAGGGGAGTTTCTTTTCAATGTCTACGAGCAGTACTTC,CASYRTGEFLFNVYEQYF,TRBJ2-7,TRBV28,few,TRBD1
TGTGCCAGCAGTGAAACAGGGGCGAAAGGAGGAAAACTGTTTTTT,CASSETGAKGGKLFF,TRBJ1-4,TRBV25-1,-,TRBD1
TGTGCCAGCAGTTCCCCGACATCCCAAGAGACCCAGTACTTC,CASSSPTSQETQYF,TRBJ2-5,TRBV28,-,-
TGTGCCAGCATCAGGGTGGGGGACCTTAGAAATGAGCAGTTCTTC,CASIRVGDLRNEQFF,TRBJ2-1,TRBV7-9,-,-
TGTGCCATCAGTGAGTCCAATCCGGGACCTTTAAACATTCAGTACTTC,CAISESNPGPLNIQYF,TRBJ2-4,TRBV10-3,-,-
TGTGCCAGCAGCTTCTCTACGCTCGCCTACAATGAGCAGTTCTTC,CASSFSTLAYNEQFF,TRBJ2-1,TRBV7-8,many,-
TGTGCCAGCAGCGGTCGTTGGGACGAAAAACTGTTTTTT,CASSGRWDEKLFF,TRBJ1-4,TRBV7-9,many,-
TGTGCCAGCAGCTTAGCCGGGACCGCGATTGAAAAACTGTTTTTT,CASSLAGTAIEKLFF,TRBJ1-4,TRBV7-6,-,-
TGTGCCAGCAGCGTGGGAGGGGCTCTTCATACAGATACGCAGTATTTT,CASSVGGALHTDTQYF,TRBJ2-3,TRBV11-2,many,TRBD2
TGTGCCAGCAGTTTATCCCCATCAAGACAGGGTGGATTCACTGAAGCTTTCTTT,CASSLSPSRQGGFTEAFF,TRBJ1-1,TRBV28,few,TRBD1
TGTGCCAGCAAGGTTGGGACAGGGGAAGCAGATACGCAGTATTTT,CASKVGTGEADTQYF,TRBJ2-3,TRBV2,-,TRBD1
TGTGCCAGCAGTAATATTGGCCCCCGAACTGAAGCTTTCTTT,CASSNIGPRTEAFF,TRBJ1-1,TRBV6-1,-,-
TGTGCCAGCAGCCGAGGACAGGGGAAAGGGACCCAGTACTTC,CASSRGQGKGTQYF,TRBJ2-5,TRBV3-1,-,TRBD1
TGCAGCGTGCGACTAGCGGGAGCCGGGGAGCTGTTTTTT,CSVRLAGAGELFF,TRBJ2-2,TRBV29-1,-,TRBD2
TGTGCCAGCAGCCAAGACAGGCGGGTCTACGAGCAGTACTTC,CASSQDRRVYEQYF,TRBJ2-7,TRBV4-2,-,-
TGCAGCGCGCGGACGGGACAAGAGACCCAGTACTTC,CSARTGQETQYF,TRBJ2-5,TRBV29-1,-,-
TGTGCCAGCAGCCTCGTTACCTACAATGAGCAGTTCTTC,CASSLVTYNEQFF,TRBJ2-1,TRBV14,few,-
TGTGCCACGAGACAGGGGTCAGATACGCAGTATTTT,CATRQGSDTQYF,TRBJ2-3,TRBV6-6,-,TRBD1
TGCAGCGTTGGGGGTAGCGGGAGGACCCTGCCCCACGAGCAGTACTTC,CSVGGSGRTLPHEQYF,TRBJ2-7,TRBV29-1,few,TRBD2
TGTGCCAGCGTCCGGGAGGATACGCAGTATTTT,CASVREDTQYF,TRBJ2-3,TRBV28,-,-
TGTGCCAGCAGCCACGGGGCTACTAGCGGCTACGAGCAGTACTTC,CASSHGATSGYEQYF,TRBJ2-7,TRBV7-9,-,TRBD2
TGCGCCAGCAGCTTGTCTCTGGCGGGAACAGCCGAGCAGTACTTC,CASSLSLAGTAEQYF,TRBJ2-7,TRBV5-1,-,-
TGTGCCAGCAGACTTGGACAGGGGGCGTTCTATAATTCACCCCTCCACTTT,CASRLGQGAFYNSPLHF,TRBJ1-6,TRBV7-2,-,TRBD1
TGTGCCAGCAGTTCGGGCAGGGGCACCTACAATGAGCAGTTCTTC,CASSSGRGTYNEQFF,TRBJ2-1,TRBV12-3/TRBV12-4,-,-
TGTGCCAGCAGCCAAAGGGCAATTTCCCCGCAGTACTTC,CASSQRAISPQYF,TRBJ2-7,TRBV7-6,few,-
TGTGCCAGCAGTTTGGGACAGGGGTTTGGGGCTTTCTTT,CASSLGQGFGAFF,TRBJ1-1,TRBV12-3/TRBV12-4,-,TRBD1
TGCGCCAGCAGCCAAGATAATCGGGGCGGGTCGGACTTC,CASSQDNRGGSDF,TRBJ2-4,TRBV4-3,-,-
TGTGCCAGCGGTTCAAATAGGGGGGCTCGGCAGCCCCAGCATTTT,CASGSNRGARQPQHF,TRBJ1-5,TRBV6-5,-,-
TGCAGTGCAGCAGACAGAAACAATGAGCAGTTCTTC,CSAADRNNEQFF,TRBJ2-1,TRBV20-1,-,-
TGTGCCAGCAGTTACTCTCCGGGGCCGATGGGGGAGACCCAGTACTTC,CASSYSPGPMGETQYF,TRBJ2-5,TRBV6-5,many,-
TGCAGTGCTAGAGAAGGTGGCGGGCTCACAGATACGCAGTATTTT,CSAREGGGLTDTQYF,TRBJ2-3,TRBV20-1,-,-
TGCAGTGCCCCGCCCCAGGGGGACTATAATTCACCCCTCCACTTT,CSAPPQGDYNSPLHF,TRBJ1-6,TRBV20-1,many,TRBD1
TGTGCCAGCTCAGCGGGACAGACGACTCTTAGCAATCGGCCCCAGCATTTT,CASSAGQTTLSNRPQHF,TRBJ1-5,TRBV18,-,TRBD1
TGTGCCCTACCCCAAGGCCCAAGTTTTCACACTGAAGCTTTCTTT,CALPQGPSFHTEAFF,TRBJ1-1,TRBV15,few,-
TGTGCCAGCAGCAAAACCCTAGGGAGTATCAAGCAGTACTTC,CASSKTLGSIKQYF,TRBJ2-7,TRBV21-1,few,-
TGCAGCGTTGAACAGGGGGCGGGAGAGACCCAGTACTTC,CSVEQGAGETQYF,TRBJ2-5,TRBV29-1,many,TRBD1
TGTGCCAGCAGCCAAGAAAGGGCGGGAGTGGAGACCCAGTACTTC,CASSQERAGVETQYF,TRBJ2-5,TRBV4-2,many,TRBD2
TGTGCCAGCAGCGGGCCGGGACGAACCTACGAGCAGTACTTC,CASSGPGRTYEQYF,TRBJ2-7,TRBV6-1,-,-
TGCAGTGCTAGAGAGGGACTAGCGGGAGGCACAGATACGCAGTATTTT,CSAREGLAGGTDTQYF,TRBJ2-3,TRBV20-1,-,TRBD2
TGTGCCAGCAGCCCCAATTCAGCCCCGTTAGAGACCCAGTACTTC,CASSPNSAPLETQYF,TRBJ2-5,TRBV7-2,-,-
TGTGCCAGCAATGAAGGCGCGGGGTCCTACAATGAGCAGTTCTTC,CASNEGAGSYNEQFF,TRBJ2-1,TRBV2,few,-
TGTGCCAGCAAGTTGACAGGGAACACTGAAGCTTTCTTT,CASKLTGNTEAFF,TRBJ1-1,TRBV6-1,-,-
TGCAGTGCGAGGACTAGCGGGAGGGGACAAGGAGAGCAGTACTTC,CSARTSGRGQGEQYF,TRBJ2-7,TRBV20-1,-,TRBD2
TGTGCCAGCAGGTCCACAGGGGGCGGCTATGGCTACACCTTC,CASRSTGGGYGYTF,TRBJ1-2,TRBV6-5,few,TRBD1